This TCR beta chain was observed in a study of regulatory T cells in long-lasting Graves disease. The ends were cut back, 0 bases at V and 4 bases at J, with 10 bases in the middle. This CDR3 spans 14 amino acids. Germline V CDR1 and CDR2: LGHDT, YNNKEL (reference sequence). Both iRepertoire HTBI primers and Arm-PCR of CDR3 regions were used to build the TCR beta libraries. One entry per CDR3 protein, called by TCRdb with MiXCR from the multiplex PCR reads. The sample lists some 250,000 distinct CDR3 sequences, about 17% occurring once. This clonotype was counted ten times or more. As for time point: newly diagnosed GD, antithyroid drugs for less than 3 months. Following extraction of RNA from PBMCs, that RNA was used to make the TCR library.

This TCR was recovered from a female donor with Graves disease. The specimen was peripheral blood mononuclear cells (PBMCs), collected at new diagnosis, from a patient treated with antithyroid drugs. This chain links TRBV3-1 with TRBJ2-7; D unclear. The CDR3: CASSQEAGGYEQYF. The CDR3, as DNA: TGTGCCAGCAGCCAAGAGGCTGGTGGATACGAGCAGTACTTC.